A selection of T cell receptor beta chains follows, all from one sample in a study of blood T cells in healthy people across ages. TCRdb called the 5' RACE reads again in MiXCR, with one record for every CDR3 protein. The repertoire holds 1.5 million to 2 million distinct CDR3 sequences, with roughly a third as singletons. The source material was blood. The receptors here all came from a woman in her 30s in good health. Both conserved end residues are part of each CDR3. The order of the fields is D gene, J gene, clone size, V gene, CDR3 protein, CDR3 DNA. D genes are given only for firm matches. Some rows have no size entry. The others give once, few or many, or a class for an expanded clone.

TRBD2,TRBJ2-5,NA,TRBV12-3/TRBV12-4,CASSLAQAGGLFWTQYF,TGTGCCAGCAGTTTAGCGCAGGCGGGGGGATTATTTTGGACCCAGTACTTC
NA,TRBJ2-7,many,TRBV4-1,CASSQTLETAAYEQYF,TGCGCCAGCAGCCAGACCCTGGAAACTGCCGCCTACGAGCAGTACTTC
TRBD1,TRBJ2-7,NA,TRBV28,CASSFEGAIEQYF,TGTGCCAGCAGTTTCGAGGGGGCAATCGAGCAGTACTTC
NA,TRBJ2-1,many,TRBV4-1,CASSQEPGGGYNEQFF,TGCGCCAGCAGCCAAGAGCCTGGCGGAGGGTACAATGAGCAGTTCTTC
NA,TRBJ2-7,NA,TRBV28,CASYAGNRYEQYF,TGTGCCAGCTACGCGGGAAATAGGTACGAGCAGTACTTC
TRBD2,TRBJ2-1,few,TRBV9,CASSPGHGGGGEQFF,TGTGCCAGCAGCCCCGGGCACGGTGGGGGGGGTGAGCAGTTCTTC
TRBD1,TRBJ2-7,few,TRBV7-9,CASSPPRTGGHYEQYF,TGTGCCAGCAGCCCTCCAAGGACAGGGGGCCACTACGAGCAGTACTTC
NA,TRBJ2-3,NA,TRBV7-9,CASSHEGGVNTDTQYF,TGTGCCAGCAGCCATGAGGGGGGTGTCAACACAGATACGCAGTATTTT
NA,TRBJ2-3,NA,TRBV5-1,CASGLSSDWFTDTQYF,TGCGCCAGCGGCCTTTCATCGGACTGGTTCACAGATACGCAGTATTTT
TRBD1,TRBJ1-6,few,TRBV28,CASSLYVGGDRISPLHF,TGTGCCAGCAGTTTATATGTTGGGGGGGACAGGATTTCACCCCTCCACTTT
NA,TRBJ1-3,NA,TRBV15,CATSNRRTSGNTIYF,TGTGCCACCAGCAACAGACGCACCTCTGGAAACACCATATATTTT
NA,TRBJ2-1,NA,TRBV6-6,CASSYSTRGYNEQFF,TGTGCCAGCAGTTACTCAACGAGGGGGTACAATGAGCAGTTCTTC
TRBD1,TRBJ2-1,NA,TRBV5-5,CASSFEGALGNEQFF,TGTGCCAGCAGCTTTGAGGGGGCGCTGGGCAATGAGCAGTTCTTC
NA,TRBJ1-6,NA,TRBV12-3/TRBV12-4,CASSLGGGYSPLHF,TGTGCCAGCAGTTTGGGTGGGGGCTATTCACCCCTCCACTTT
TRBD2,TRBJ2-7,few,TRBV20-1,CSATSGLANYEQYF,TGCAGTGCCACATCAGGACTAGCTAACTACGAGCAGTACTTC
NA,TRBJ2-7,few,TRBV18,CASSQQTGLGHYEQYF,TGTGCCAGCTCACAACAGACAGGTTTGGGCCACTACGAGCAGTACTTC
TRBD1,TRBJ1-1,NA,TRBV14,CASSQVRTGAEAFF,TGTGCCAGCAGCCAAGTGCGGACAGGGGCTGAAGCTTTCTTT
NA,TRBJ2-5,many,TRBV7-9,CASSEDPREETQYF,TGTGCCAGCAGCGAAGATCCCCGAGAAGAGACCCAGTACTTC
NA,TRBJ2-7,NA,TRBV2,CASSASRTRGTYEQYF,TGTGCCAGCAGTGCCTCGCGGACTAGGGGGACTTACGAGCAGTACTTC
TRBD1,TRBJ1-2,NA,TRBV20-1,CSATADRTGYTF,TGCAGTGCTACCGCGGACAGGACTGGCTACACCTTC
NA,TRBJ1-5,NA,TRBV24-1,CATRAETNQPQHF,TGTGCCACCAGGGCAGAAACAAATCAGCCCCAGCATTTT
NA,TRBJ1-5,few,TRBV4-1,CASSQVAQTNQPQHF,TGCGCCAGCAGCCAAGTCGCGCAGACTAATCAGCCCCAGCATTTT
TRBD2,TRBJ2-7,many,TRBV5-1,CASSLTGIPIAGGNYEQYF,TGCGCCAGCAGCCTAACAGGGATTCCTATAGCGGGAGGTAACTACGAGCAGTACTTC
NA,TRBJ2-5,many,TRBV6-1,CASSRGAGQETQYF,TGTGCCAGCAGCCGAGGGGCAGGGCAAGAGACCCAGTACTTC
NA,TRBJ2-3,NA,TRBV5-1,CASSFGTQSTDTQYF,TGCGCCAGCAGCTTCGGGACACAGTCTACAGATACGCAGTATTTT
NA,TRBJ2-7,few,TRBV5-1,CASSKDRAGYEQYF,TGCGCCAGCAGCAAGGACCGTGCGGGCTACGAGCAGTACTTC
TRBD1,TRBJ2-5,NA,TRBV28,CVANGGQGHRETQYF,TGTGTGGCCAATGGGGGACAGGGGCACCGAGAGACCCAGTACTTC
NA,TRBJ1-2,few,TRBV29-1,CSVDLGRIYGYTF,TGCAGCGTTGATTTGGGCCGGATCTATGGCTACACCTTC
NA,TRBJ2-7,NA,TRBV9,CASSVGRDTTYEQYF,TGTGCCAGCAGCGTAGGAAGAGACACCACCTACGAGCAGTACTTC
TRBD1,TRBJ2-4,few,TRBV20-1,CSARVVTQGADIQYF,TGCAGTGCTAGAGTCGTGACCCAGGGGGCGGACATTCAGTACTTC
TRBD2,TRBJ2-2,NA,TRBV12-3/TRBV12-4,CASSTSGRKTGELFF,TGTGCCAGCAGCACCAGCGGGAGAAAGACCGGGGAGCTGTTTTTT
NA,TRBJ2-7,few,TRBV20-1,CSARPQGYYEQYF,TGCAGTGCTAGACCGCAGGGGTACTACGAGCAGTACTTC
TRBD2,TRBJ2-1,many,TRBV29-1,CSVGLAVNNEQFF,TGCAGCGTCGGACTAGCGGTAAACAATGAGCAGTTCTTC
TRBD2,TRBJ2-7,NA,TRBV29-1,CSAGGDSSYEQYF,TGCAGCGCGGGGGGTGACAGCTCCTACGAGCAGTACTTC
NA,TRBJ2-7,NA,TRBV11-2,CASSLAGLEQYF,TGTGCCAGCAGCTTAGCCGGACTTGAGCAGTACTTC
NA,TRBJ2-4,NA,TRBV6-5,CTSSPRGLVSSKNIQYF,TGTACCAGCAGTCCTCGAGGGCTAGTGAGTTCCAAAAACATTCAGTACTTC
TRBD2,TRBJ2-7,few,TRBV4-2,CASRRLAGSSYNEQYF,TGTGCCAGCAGGCGACTAGCGGGGAGCTCCTACAATGAGCAGTACTTC
NA,TRBJ2-7,many,TRBV27,CASSLGRRYEQYF,TGTGCCAGCAGTTTGGGGCGCAGATACGAGCAGTACTTC
TRBD2,TRBJ2-4,NA,TRBV9,CASSPLAGGSENIQYF,TGTGCCAGCAGCCCCCTAGCGGGAGGGTCTGAGAACATTCAGTACTTC
TRBD2,TRBJ2-3,NA,TRBV7-2,CASSLQLAERNTRYF,TGTGCCAGCAGCTTACAACTAGCGGAACGGAATACGCGGTATTTT
TRBD2,TRBJ2-1,few,TRBV7-6,CASSSQSGTSYNEQFF,TGTGCCAGCAGCTCCCAGAGCGGGACCTCCTACAATGAGCAGTTCTTC
NA,TRBJ1-5,NA,TRBV7-3,CASSLYGPTNRPQHF,TGTGCCAGCAGCCTCTATGGACCGACGAATCGGCCCCAGCATTTT
NA,TRBJ2-3,many,TRBV10-3,CAISESSAGHPQYF,TGTGCCATCAGTGAGTCCTCCGCGGGGCATCCGCAGTATTTT
NA,TRBJ2-1,NA,TRBV24-1,CATSKQGFVEQFF,TGTGCCACCAGTAAGCAGGGGTTCGTTGAGCAGTTCTTC
NA,TRBJ2-1,many,TRBV4-1,CASSRGGGGSSYNEQFF,TGCGCCAGCAGCCGGGGTGGGGGCGGTAGCTCCTACAATGAGCAGTTCTTC
TRBD2,TRBJ2-1,NA,TRBV12-3/TRBV12-4,CASSLALAGGPSDEQFF,TGTGCCAGCAGTTTAGCCCTAGCGGGGGGGCCCTCCGATGAGCAGTTCTTC
TRBD2,TRBJ2-3,few,TRBV20-1,CSATYRRGRGSDTQYF,TGCAGTGCTACCTACCGTCGCGGGAGAGGTTCTGATACGCAGTATTTT
NA,TRBJ2-7,few,TRBV28,CASSKASPYEQYF,TGTGCCAGCAGCAAAGCCAGCCCTTACGAGCAGTACTTC
NA,TRBJ1-5,once,TRBV5-5,CASSLVRSWGLSNQPQHF,TGTGCCAGCAGCTTAGTAAGGAGCTGGGGGCTTAGCAATCAGCCCCAGCATTTT
NA,TRBJ2-1,NA,TRBV28,CASTGGGLSYNEQFF,TGTGCCAGCACCGGTGGGGGACTCTCCTACAATGAGCAGTTCTTC